Listed below are T cell receptor beta chains from one sample, sequenced in a study of post-analysis software for immune sequencing data. TCRdb called the PCR reads again in MiXCR, with one record for every CDR3 protein. Altogether about 380,000 distinct CDR3 sequences are present, about a third being singletons, with the ten largest covering over 10%. The sequenced material came from blood. The receptors originated from a girl aged 10-17 years with multiple sclerosis. Both conserved end residues are part of each CDR3. A D gene is named only where the DNA matches it firmly. Clone size is not always given. Where it is, it says once, few, many or a class for expanded clones.

CDR3 DNA: TGTGCCAGCAGTTACGGGAGGAACGAGCAGTACTTC
CDR3 protein: CASSYGRNEQYF
D gene: TRBD2
V gene: TRBV12-3/TRBV12-4
clone size: few
J gene: TRBJ2-7

CDR3 DNA: TGCGCCAGCAGCCCCCCCAATAATGAAAAACTGTTTTTT
CDR3 protein: CASSPPNNEKLFF
D gene: NA
V gene: TRBV5-1
clone size: few
J gene: TRBJ1-4

CDR3 DNA: TGTGCCAGCAGCCCCGTTGGGCATGGCTACACCTTC
CDR3 protein: CASSPVGHGYTF
D gene: NA
V gene: TRBV9
clone size: NA
J gene: TRBJ1-2

CDR3 DNA: TGTGCCAGCAGTTTAGCGGGCCTGTACGAGCAGTACTTC
CDR3 protein: CASSLAGLYEQYF
D gene: NA
V gene: TRBV12-3/TRBV12-4
clone size: few
J gene: TRBJ2-7

CDR3 DNA: TGTGCCAGCAGTTACGTAGCGGGGGGGTTCACAGATACGCAGTATTTT
CDR3 protein: CASSYVAGGFTDTQYF
D gene: TRBD2
V gene: TRBV6-5
clone size: NA
J gene: TRBJ2-3

CDR3 DNA: TGTGCCAGCGGGAGGGGAAGTGAGCAGTTCTTC
CDR3 protein: CASGRGSEQFF
D gene: TRBD2
V gene: TRBV27
clone size: few
J gene: TRBJ2-1

CDR3 DNA: TGTGCCAGCAGCCAAGATAAGGCGGGGGGCCCCACAGATACGCAGTATTTT
CDR3 protein: CASSQDKAGGPTDTQYF
D gene: TRBD2
V gene: TRBV4-2
clone size: few
J gene: TRBJ2-3

CDR3 DNA: TGTGCCAGCAGCTTGACAGACGAAAAACTGTTTTTT
CDR3 protein: CASSLTDEKLFF
D gene: NA
V gene: TRBV7-9
clone size: few
J gene: TRBJ1-4

CDR3 DNA: TGCAGCGTTGAAGAGGCGGGATCCTCTAGCACAGATACGCAGTATTTT
CDR3 protein: CSVEEAGSSSTDTQYF
D gene: NA
V gene: TRBV29-1
clone size: NA
J gene: TRBJ2-3

CDR3 DNA: TGTGCCAGCAGAGGCCCCACAGATACGCAGTATTTT
CDR3 protein: CASRGPTDTQYF
D gene: NA
V gene: TRBV2
clone size: few
J gene: TRBJ2-3

CDR3 DNA: TGTGCCAGCAGCCCAACTCAGGGGGGGGCTTATCAGCCCCAGCATTTT
CDR3 protein: CASSPTQGGAYQPQHF
D gene: TRBD1
V gene: TRBV7-8
clone size: few
J gene: TRBJ1-5

CDR3 DNA: TGCAGTGCTAGGCCTCAGAGAGATGCTGAAAAACTGTTTTTT
CDR3 protein: CSARPQRDAEKLFF
D gene: NA
V gene: TRBV20-1
clone size: few
J gene: TRBJ1-4

CDR3 DNA: TGCGCCAGCAGACATTACCAGGGCGGACACTCTAACTATGGCTACACCTTC
CDR3 protein: CASRHYQGGHSNYGYTF
D gene: NA
V gene: TRBV4-1
clone size: few
J gene: TRBJ1-2

CDR3 DNA: TGTGCCAGCAGCCAAGCATGGGGCGTTAGCTCCTACAATGAGCAGTTCTTC
CDR3 protein: CASSQAWGVSSYNEQFF
D gene: NA
V gene: TRBV3-1
clone size: NA
J gene: TRBJ2-1

CDR3 DNA: TGTGCCAGCAGTGCCACTCGGGACAGGGGAGTCGAGCAGTACTTC
CDR3 protein: CASSATRDRGVEQYF
D gene: TRBD1
V gene: TRBV28
clone size: few
J gene: TRBJ2-7

CDR3 DNA: TGCGCCAGCAGCTGGGATGTCATGAACACTGAAGCTTTCTTT
CDR3 protein: CASSWDVMNTEAFF
D gene: NA
V gene: TRBV5-1
clone size: NA
J gene: TRBJ1-1

CDR3 DNA: TGCAGTGCTCAGACCAGGAAGGTTGTTTACGAGCAGTACTTC
CDR3 protein: CSAQTRKVVYEQYF
D gene: NA
V gene: TRBV20-1
clone size: NA
J gene: TRBJ2-7

CDR3 DNA: TGTGCCATCAGGGGGACAGAATACAATGAGCAGTTCTTC
CDR3 protein: CAIRGTEYNEQFF
D gene: TRBD1
V gene: TRBV10-3
clone size: NA
J gene: TRBJ2-1

CDR3 DNA: TGTGCCATCAGTTCGGCCGACAGGGCCGCCCCGGGTCCTGAAGCTTTCTTT
CDR3 protein: CAISSADRAAPGPEAFF
D gene: TRBD1
V gene: TRBV10-3
clone size: NA
J gene: TRBJ1-1

CDR3 DNA: TGTGCCAGCAGCACCTCTCCAGGAGAGCAGTACTTC
CDR3 protein: CASSTSPGEQYF
D gene: NA
V gene: TRBV7-9
clone size: NA
J gene: TRBJ2-4